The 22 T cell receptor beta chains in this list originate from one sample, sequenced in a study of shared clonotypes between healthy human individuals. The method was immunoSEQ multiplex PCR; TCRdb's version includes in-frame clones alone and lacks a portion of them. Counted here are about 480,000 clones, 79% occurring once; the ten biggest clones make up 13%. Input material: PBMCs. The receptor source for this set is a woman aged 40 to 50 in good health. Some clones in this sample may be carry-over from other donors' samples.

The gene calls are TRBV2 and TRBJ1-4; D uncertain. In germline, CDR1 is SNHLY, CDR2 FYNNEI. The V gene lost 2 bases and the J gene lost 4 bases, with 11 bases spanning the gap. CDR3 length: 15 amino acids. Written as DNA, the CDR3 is TGTGCCAGCAGTGAAACGTCAGACCTTAATGAAAAACTGTTTTTT. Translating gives CASSETSDLNEKLFF.

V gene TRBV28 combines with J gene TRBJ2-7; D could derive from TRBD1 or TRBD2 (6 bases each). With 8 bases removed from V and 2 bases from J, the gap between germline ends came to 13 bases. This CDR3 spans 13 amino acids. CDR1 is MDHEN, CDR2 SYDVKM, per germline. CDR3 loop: CASEGGIPYEQYF. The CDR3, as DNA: TGTGCCAGCGAGGGGGGCATCCCCTACGAGCAGTACTTC.

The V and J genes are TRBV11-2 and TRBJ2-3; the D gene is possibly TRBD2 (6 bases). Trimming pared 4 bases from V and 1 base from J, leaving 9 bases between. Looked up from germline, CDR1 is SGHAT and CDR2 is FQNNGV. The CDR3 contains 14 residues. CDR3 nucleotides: TGTGCCAGCAGCTCCCCTAGCGGCACAGATACGCAGTATTTT. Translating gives CASSSPSGTDTQYF.

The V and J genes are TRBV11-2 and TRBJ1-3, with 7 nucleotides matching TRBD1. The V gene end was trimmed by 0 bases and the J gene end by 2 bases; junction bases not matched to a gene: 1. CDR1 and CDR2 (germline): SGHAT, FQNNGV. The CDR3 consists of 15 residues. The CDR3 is CASSLEQGAGNTIYF. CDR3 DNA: TGTGCCAGCAGCTTAGAGCAGGGGGCTGGAAACACCATATATTTT.

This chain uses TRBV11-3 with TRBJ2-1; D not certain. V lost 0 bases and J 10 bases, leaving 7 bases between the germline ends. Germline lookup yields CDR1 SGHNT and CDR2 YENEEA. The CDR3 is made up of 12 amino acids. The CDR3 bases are TGTGCCAGCAGCTTAGACAGGTACGAGCAGTTCTTC. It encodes CASSLDRYEQFF.

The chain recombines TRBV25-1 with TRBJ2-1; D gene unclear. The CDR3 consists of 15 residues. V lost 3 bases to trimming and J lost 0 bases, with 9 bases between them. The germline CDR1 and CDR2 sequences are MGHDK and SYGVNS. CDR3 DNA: TGTGCCAGCAGTGAGGCCTCCAACTCCTACAATGAGCAGTTCTTC. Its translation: CASSEASNSYNEQFF.

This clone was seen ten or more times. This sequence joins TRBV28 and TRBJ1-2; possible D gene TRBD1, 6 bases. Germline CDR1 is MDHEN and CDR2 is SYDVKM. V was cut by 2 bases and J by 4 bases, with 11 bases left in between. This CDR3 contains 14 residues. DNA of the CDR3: TGTGCCAGCAGTTTAACTGGGGGCTTCTATGGCTACACCTTC. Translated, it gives CASSLTGGFYGYTF.

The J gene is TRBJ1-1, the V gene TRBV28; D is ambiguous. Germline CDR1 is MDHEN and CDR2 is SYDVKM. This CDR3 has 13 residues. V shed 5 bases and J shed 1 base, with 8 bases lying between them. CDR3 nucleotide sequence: TGTGCCAGCAGTCCGGCCGAGAACACTGAAGCTTTCTTT. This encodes CASSPAENTEAFF. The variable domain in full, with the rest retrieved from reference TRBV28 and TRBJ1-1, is DVKVTQSSRYLVKRTGEKVFLECVQDMDHENMFWYRQDPGLGLRLIYFSYDVKMKEKGDIPEGYSVSREKKERFSLILESASTNQTSMYLCASSPAENTEAFFGQGTRLTVV.

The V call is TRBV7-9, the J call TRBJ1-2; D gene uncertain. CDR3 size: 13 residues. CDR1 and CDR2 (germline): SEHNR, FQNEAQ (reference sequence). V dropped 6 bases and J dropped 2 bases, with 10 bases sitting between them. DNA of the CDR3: TGTGCCAGCAGTTATGTTGGAAACTATGGCTACACCTTC. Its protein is CASSYVGNYGYTF.

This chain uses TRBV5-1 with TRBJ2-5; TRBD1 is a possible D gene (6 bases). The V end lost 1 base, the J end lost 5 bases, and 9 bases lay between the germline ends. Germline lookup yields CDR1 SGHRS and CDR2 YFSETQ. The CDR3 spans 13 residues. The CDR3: CASSLNRDETQYF. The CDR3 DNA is TGCGCCAGCAGCTTGAACAGGGACGAGACCCAGTACTTC.

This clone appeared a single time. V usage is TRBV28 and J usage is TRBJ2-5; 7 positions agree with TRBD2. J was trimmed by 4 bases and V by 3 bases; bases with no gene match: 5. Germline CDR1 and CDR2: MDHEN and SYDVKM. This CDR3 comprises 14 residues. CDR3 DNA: TGTGCCAGCAGTTTCTGGGGGAGGGGAGAGACCCAGTACTTC. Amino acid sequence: CASSFWGRGETQYF.

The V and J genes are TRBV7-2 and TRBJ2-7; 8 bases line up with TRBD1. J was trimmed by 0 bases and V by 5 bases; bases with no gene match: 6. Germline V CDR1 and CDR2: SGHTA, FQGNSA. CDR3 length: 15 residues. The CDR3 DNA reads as TGTGCCAGCAGCCATGGGACAGGCATCTCCTACGAGCAGTACTTC. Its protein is CASSHGTGISYEQYF.

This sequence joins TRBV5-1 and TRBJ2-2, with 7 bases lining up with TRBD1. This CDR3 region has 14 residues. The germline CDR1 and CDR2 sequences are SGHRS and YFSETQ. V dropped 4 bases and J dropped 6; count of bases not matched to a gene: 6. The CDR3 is CASSPRQGPGELFF. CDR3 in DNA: TGCGCCAGCAGCCCCAGACAGGGACCCGGGGAGCTGTTTTTT.

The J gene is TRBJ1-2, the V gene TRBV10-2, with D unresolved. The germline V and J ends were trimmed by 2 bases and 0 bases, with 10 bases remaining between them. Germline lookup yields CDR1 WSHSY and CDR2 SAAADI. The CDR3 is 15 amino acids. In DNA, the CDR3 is TGCGCCAGCAGTGAGACTTCGGTGGCTAACTATGGCTACACCTTC. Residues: CASSETSVANYGYTF.

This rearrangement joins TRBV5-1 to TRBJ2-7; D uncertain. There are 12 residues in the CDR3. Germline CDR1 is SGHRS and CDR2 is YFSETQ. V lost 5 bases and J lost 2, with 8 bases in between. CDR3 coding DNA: TGCGCCAGCAGGTCGGGCCCCTACGAGCAGTACTTC. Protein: CASRSGPYEQYF.

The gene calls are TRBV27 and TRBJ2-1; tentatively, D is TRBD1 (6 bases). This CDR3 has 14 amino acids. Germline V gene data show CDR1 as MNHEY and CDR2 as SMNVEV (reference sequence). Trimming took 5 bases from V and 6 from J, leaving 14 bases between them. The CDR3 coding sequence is TGTGCCAGCAGTCCTAACCCCAGGGGCAATGAGCAGTTCTTC. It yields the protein CASSPNPRGNEQFF.

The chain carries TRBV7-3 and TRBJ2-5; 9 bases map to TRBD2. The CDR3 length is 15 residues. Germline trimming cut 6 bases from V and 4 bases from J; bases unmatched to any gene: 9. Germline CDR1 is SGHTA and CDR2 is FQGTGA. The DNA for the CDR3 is TGTGCCAGCAGTAGTTTAGCGGGAGAAGGAGAGACCCAGTACTTC. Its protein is CASSSLAGEGETQYF. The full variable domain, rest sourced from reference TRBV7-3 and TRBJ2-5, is GAGVSQTPSNKVTEKGKYVELRCDPISGHTALYWYRQSLGQGPEFLIYFQGTGAADDSGLPNDRFFAVRPEGSVSTLKIQRTERGDSAVYLCASSSLAGEGETQYFGPGTRLLVL.

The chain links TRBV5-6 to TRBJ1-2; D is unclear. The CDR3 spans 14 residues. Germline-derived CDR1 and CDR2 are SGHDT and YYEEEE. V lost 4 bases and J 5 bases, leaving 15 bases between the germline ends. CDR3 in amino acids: CASSPPAAHYGYTF. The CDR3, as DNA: TGTGCCAGCAGCCCCCCGGCAGCCCATTATGGCTACACCTTC.

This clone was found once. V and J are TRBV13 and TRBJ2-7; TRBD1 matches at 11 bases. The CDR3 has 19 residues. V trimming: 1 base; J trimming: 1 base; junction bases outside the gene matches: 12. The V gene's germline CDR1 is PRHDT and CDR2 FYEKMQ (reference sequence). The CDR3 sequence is CASSLVSPRTGGRSYEQYF. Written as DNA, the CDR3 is TGTGCCAGCAGCTTAGTATCCCCCCGGACAGGGGGCCGTTCCTACGAGCAGTACTTC.

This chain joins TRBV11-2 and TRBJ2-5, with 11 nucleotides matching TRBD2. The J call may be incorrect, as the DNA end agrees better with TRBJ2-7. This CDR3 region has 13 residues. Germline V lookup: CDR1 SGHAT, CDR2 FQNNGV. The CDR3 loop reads CASSIGLAGEQYF. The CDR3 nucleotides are TGTGCCAGCAGCATCGGACTAGCGGGCGAGCAGTACTTC.

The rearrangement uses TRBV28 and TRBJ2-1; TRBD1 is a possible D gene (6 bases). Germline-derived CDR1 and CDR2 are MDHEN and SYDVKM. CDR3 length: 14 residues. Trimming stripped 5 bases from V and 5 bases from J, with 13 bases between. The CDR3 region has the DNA TGTGCCAGCAGTCTTCCGGGACAAAACAATGAGCAGTTCTTC. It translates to CASSLPGQNNEQFF.

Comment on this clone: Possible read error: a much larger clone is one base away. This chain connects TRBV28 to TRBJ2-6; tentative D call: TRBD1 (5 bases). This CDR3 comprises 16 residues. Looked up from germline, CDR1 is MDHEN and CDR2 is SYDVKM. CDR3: CATTRGSHSGANVLAF. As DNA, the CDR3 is TGTGCCACCACACGAGGATCCCACTCTGGGGCCAACGTCCTGGCTTTC.